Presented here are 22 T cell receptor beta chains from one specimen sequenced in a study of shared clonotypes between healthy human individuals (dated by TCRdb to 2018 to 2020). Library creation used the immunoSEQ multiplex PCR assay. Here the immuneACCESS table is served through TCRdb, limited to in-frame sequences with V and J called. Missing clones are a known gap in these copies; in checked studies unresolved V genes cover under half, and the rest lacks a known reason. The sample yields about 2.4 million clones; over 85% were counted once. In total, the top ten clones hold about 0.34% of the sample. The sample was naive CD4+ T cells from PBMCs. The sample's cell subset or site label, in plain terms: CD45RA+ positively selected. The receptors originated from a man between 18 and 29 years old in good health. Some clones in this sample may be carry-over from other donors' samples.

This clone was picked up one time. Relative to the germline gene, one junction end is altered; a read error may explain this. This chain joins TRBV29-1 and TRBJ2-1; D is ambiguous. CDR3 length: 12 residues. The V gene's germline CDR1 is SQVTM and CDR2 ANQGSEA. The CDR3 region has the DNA TGCAGCGTTAAACGGACCGACAACGAGCAGTTCTTC. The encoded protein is CSVKRTDNEQFF.

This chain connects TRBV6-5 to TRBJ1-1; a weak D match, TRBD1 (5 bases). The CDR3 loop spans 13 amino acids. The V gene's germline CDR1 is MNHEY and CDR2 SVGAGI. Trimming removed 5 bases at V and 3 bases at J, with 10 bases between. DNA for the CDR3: TGTGCCAGCAGTACCAGGGATCACACTGAAGCTTTCTTT. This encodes CASSTRDHTEAFF.

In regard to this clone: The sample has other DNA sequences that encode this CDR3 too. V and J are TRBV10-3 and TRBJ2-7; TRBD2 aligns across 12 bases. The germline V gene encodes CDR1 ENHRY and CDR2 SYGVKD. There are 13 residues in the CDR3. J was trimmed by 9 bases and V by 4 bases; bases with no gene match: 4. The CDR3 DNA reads TGTGCCATCAGTGGACTAGCGGGAGTAGGGCAGTACTTC. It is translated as CAISGLAGVGQYF.

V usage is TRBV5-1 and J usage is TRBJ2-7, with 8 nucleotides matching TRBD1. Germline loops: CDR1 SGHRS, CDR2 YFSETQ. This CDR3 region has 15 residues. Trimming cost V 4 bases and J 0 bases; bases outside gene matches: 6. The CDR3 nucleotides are TGCGCCAGCAGCGGTAGACAGGGGAGCTCCTACGAGCAGTACTTC. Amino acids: CASSGRQGSSYEQYF.

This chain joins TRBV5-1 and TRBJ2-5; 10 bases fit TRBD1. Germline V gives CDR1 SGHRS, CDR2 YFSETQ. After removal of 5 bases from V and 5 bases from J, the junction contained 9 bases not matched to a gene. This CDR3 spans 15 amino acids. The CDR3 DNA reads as TGCGCCAGCAGAGCCGGGACAGGGGATATGGAGACCCAGTACTTC. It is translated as CASRAGTGDMETQYF.

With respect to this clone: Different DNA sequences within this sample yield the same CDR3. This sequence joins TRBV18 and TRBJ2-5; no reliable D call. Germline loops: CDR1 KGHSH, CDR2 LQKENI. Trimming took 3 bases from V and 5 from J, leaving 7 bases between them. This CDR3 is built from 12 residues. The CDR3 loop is CASSPKGETQYF. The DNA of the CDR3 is TGTGCCAGCTCACCCAAGGGTGAGACCCAGTACTTC. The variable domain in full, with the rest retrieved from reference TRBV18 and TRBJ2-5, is NAGVMQNPRHLVRRRGQEARLRCSPMKGHSHVYWYRQLPEEGLKFMVYLQKENIIDESGMPKERFSAEFPKEGPSILRIQQVVRGDSAAYFCASSPKGETQYFGPGTRLLVL.

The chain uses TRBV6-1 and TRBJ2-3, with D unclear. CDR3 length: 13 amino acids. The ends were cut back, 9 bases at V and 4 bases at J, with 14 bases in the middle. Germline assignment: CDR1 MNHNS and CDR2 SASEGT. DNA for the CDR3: TGTGCCAGTAGACCCATCGGCCCAGATACGCAGTATTTT. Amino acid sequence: CASRPIGPDTQYF.

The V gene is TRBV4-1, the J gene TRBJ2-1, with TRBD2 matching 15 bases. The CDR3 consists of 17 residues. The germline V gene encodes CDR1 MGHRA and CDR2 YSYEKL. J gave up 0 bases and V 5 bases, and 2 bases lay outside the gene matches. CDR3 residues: CASSRTSGRVSYNEQFF. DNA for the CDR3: TGCGCCAGCAGCAGGACTAGCGGGAGGGTCTCCTACAATGAGCAGTTCTTC.

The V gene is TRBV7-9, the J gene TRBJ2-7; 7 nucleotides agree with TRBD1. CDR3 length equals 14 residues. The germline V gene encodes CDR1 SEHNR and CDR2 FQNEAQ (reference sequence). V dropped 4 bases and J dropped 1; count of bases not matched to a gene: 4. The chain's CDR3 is CASSSRQGSYEQYF. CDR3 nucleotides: TGTGCCAGCAGCTCAAGACAGGGTTCCTACGAGCAGTACTTC.

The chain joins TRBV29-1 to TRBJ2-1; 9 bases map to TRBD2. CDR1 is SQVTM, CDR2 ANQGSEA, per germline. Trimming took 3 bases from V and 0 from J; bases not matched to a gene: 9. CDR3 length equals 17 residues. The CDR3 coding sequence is TGCAGCGTTGAGTTCGGACTAGCGCCGAGCTCCTACAATGAGCAGTTCTTC. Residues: CSVEFGLAPSSYNEQFF.

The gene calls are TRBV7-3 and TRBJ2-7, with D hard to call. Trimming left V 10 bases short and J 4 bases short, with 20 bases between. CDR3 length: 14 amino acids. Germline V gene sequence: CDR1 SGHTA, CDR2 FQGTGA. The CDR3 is CATQFQPGPYEQYF. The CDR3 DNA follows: TGTGCCACCCAATTTCAACCCGGGCCGTACGAGCAGTACTTC.

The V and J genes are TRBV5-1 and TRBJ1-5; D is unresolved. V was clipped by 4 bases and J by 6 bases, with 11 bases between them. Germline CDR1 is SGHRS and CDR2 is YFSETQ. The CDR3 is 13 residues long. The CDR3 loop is CASSTDFAQPQHF. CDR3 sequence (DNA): TGCGCCAGCAGCACCGACTTCGCTCAGCCCCAGCATTTT.

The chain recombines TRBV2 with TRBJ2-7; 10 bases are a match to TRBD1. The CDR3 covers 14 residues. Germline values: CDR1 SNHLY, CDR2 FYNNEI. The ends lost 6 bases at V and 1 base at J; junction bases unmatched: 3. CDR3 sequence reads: CASRLGQGSYEQYF. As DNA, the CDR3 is TGTGCCAGCAGGCTGGGACAGGGGTCCTACGAGCAGTACTTC.

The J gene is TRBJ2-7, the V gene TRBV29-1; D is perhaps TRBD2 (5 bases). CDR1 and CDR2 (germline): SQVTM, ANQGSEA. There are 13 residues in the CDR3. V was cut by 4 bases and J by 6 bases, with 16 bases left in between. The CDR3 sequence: CSVGNQPAGEQYF. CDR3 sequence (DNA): TGCAGCGTTGGGAACCAGCCCGCGGGCGAGCAGTACTTC.

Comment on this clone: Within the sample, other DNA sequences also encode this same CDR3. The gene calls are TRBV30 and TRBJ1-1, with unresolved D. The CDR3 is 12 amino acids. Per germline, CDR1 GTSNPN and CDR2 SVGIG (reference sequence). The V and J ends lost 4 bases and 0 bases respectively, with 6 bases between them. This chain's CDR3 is CAWTGMNTEAFF. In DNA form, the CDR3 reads TGTGCCTGGACAGGAATGAACACTGAAGCTTTCTTT.

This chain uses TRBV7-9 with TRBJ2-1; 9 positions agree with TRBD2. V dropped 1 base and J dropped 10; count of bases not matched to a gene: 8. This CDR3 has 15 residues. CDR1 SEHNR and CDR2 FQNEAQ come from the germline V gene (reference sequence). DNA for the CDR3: TGTGCCAGCAGCTTAGTTGTAGCGGGGGTCCGGGAGCAGTTCTTC. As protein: CASSLVVAGVREQFF.

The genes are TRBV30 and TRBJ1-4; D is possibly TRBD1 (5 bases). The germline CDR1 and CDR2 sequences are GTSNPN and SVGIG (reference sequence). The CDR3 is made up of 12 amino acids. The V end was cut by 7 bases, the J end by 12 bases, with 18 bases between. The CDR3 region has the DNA TGTGCCTCCCCTTGGACCTCGGGGGAACTGTTTTTT. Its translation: CASPWTSGELFF.

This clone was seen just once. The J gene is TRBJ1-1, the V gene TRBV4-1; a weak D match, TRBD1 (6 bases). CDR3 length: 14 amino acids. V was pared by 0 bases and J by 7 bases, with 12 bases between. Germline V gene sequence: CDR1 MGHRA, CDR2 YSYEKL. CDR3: CASSQETGRNEAFF. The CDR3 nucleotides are TGCGCCAGCAGCCAAGAAACAGGGAGAAATGAAGCTTTCTTT.

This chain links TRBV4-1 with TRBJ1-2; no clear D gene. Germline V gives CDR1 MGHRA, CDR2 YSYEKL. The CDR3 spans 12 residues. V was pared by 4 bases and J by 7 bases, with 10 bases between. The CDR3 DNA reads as TGCGCCAGCAGCCCTGCAGGTATTGGCTACACCTTC. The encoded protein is CASSPAGIGYTF.

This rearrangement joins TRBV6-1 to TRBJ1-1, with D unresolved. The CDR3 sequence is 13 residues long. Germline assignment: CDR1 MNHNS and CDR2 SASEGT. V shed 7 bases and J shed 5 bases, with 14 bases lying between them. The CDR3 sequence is CASTKGLDTEAFF. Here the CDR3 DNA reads TGTGCCAGCACCAAAGGGTTGGATACTGAAGCTTTCTTT.

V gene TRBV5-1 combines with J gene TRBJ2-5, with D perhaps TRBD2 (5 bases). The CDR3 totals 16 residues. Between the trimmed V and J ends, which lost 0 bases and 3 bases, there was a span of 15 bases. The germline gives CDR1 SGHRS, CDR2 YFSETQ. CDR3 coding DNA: TGCGCCAGCAGCTTGGTTCCGGGGTCAACTAAAGAGACCCAGTACTTC. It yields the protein CASSLVPGSTKETQYF.

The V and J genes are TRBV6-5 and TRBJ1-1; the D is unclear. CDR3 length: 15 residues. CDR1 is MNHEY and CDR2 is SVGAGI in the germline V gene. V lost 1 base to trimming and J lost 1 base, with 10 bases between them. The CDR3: CASSYLGKQNTEAFF. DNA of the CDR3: TGTGCCAGCAGTTACTTAGGAAAGCAGAACACTGAAGCTTTCTTT.